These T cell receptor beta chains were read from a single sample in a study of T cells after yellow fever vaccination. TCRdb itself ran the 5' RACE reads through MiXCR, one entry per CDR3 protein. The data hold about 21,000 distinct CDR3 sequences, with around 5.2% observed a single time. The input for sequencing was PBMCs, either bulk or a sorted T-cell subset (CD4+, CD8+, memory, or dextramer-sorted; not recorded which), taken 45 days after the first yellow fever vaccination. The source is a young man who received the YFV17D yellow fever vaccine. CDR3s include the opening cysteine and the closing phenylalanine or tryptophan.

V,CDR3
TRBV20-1,CSARGGTGVNSNQPQHF
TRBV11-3,CASSLAVTGELFF
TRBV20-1,CSARAEFNSPLHF
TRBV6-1,CASRGGLAEETQYF
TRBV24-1,CATGGTLAFDTQYF
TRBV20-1,CSALPSGGSQETQYF
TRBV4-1,CASSQGWYNQPQHF
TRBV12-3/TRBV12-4,CASSFRGGADTQYF
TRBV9,CASSVSSGENSPLHF
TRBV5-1,CASSLTGQGVTEAFF
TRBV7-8,CASSFGTSVLISQFF
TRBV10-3,CAITNTGELFF
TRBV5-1,CASGGPNSYNEQFF
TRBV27,CASSRESSYNSPLHF
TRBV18,CASSPGATNEKLFF
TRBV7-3,CASSLTSGEYTGELFF
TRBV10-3,CAISEMTTNTGELFF
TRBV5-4,CASSSGDSQETQYF
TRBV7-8,CASSLGQAWANYGYTF
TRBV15,CATSRRGQFRTDTQYF
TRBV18,CASSPSSMGGRGYTF
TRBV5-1,CASSVGEHSNQPQHF
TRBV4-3,CASSQTPQGTYNEQFF
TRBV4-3,CASSSLIGSSDYGYTF
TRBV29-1,CSVARGQGGTDTQYF
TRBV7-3,CASSVAGGPSFLEFF
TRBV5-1,CASSASRDSWGETQYF
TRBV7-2,CASSLAGGGSGYTF
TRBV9,CASSVDGTVNEKLFF
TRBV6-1,CASSVSGGRFTGELFF
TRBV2,CASSEPGPNTGELFF
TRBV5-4,CASSVDGIAYEQYF
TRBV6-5,CASSSQDRELNNEQFF
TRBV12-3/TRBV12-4,CASSFLTEAFF
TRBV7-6,CASRPGLAGAYVDTQYF
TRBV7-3,CASSPFTTANTGELFF
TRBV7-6,CASSLSTVTNYGYTF
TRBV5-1,CASSIGPGQDYEQYF
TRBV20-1,CSAPPRTSGDYNEQFF
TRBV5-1,CASSLIGLAVDNEQFF
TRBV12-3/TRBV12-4,CASAGGGAKNIQYF
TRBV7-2,CASSLTGQGKFF
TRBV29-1,CSVEPDPGDTQYF
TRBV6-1,CASSNTDGYTGELFF
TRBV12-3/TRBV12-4,CASSFQGSGELFF
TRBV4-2,CASSQDGPQGIQETQYF
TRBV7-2,CASSSLTAGRQPQHF
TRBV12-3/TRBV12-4,CASIPAGQSYEQYF
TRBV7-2,CASSLVAWGANVLTF
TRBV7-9,CASSLWGMNTEAFF
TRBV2,CASSREGLGGGEQFF
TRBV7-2,CASSQPGQGRNGYTF
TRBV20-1,CSARDYELAGAPSEQFF
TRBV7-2,CASSEQETQYF
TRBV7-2,CASSFVQLEETQYF
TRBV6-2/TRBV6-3,CASSYSTETQYF
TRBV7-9,CASSLEGRVNTEAFF
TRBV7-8,CASSRRVGDPGELFF
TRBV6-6,CASAPQGTEAFF